The 5 T cell receptor beta chains listed next were all sequenced from one sample in a study of identical twins. TCRdb re-derived calls from the 5' RACE reads in MiXCR, one entry per CDR3 protein. Among some 590,000 distinct CDR3 sequences listed, just under 10% were seen once. These sequences were also reported in another study, on yellow fever vaccine responses in identical twins.

The sequenced sample consisted of PBMCs. The receptors stem from a young woman in good health.

This clonotype has ten or more counts. This rearrangement joins TRBV2 to TRBJ2-4; D might be TRBD2 (5 bases). The CDR3 is 13 residues long. CDR1 and CDR2 from the germline V gene are SNHLY and FYNNEI. With 6 bases removed from V and 8 bases from J, the gap between germline ends came to 14 bases. The CDR3 bases are TGTGCCAGCAGCGTATCGGGGATGGACATTCAGTACTTC. Protein sequence: CASSVSGMDIQYF.

This clonotype was counted at least ten times. The chain employs TRBV29-1 and TRBJ2-1; the match to TRBD2 covers 7 bases. The CDR3 loop spans 16 amino acids. CDR1 and CDR2 (germline): SQVTM, ANQGSEA. V lost 6 bases to trimming and J lost 3 bases; unmatched junction nucleotides: 14. The CDR3 is CSVPPAGLADYNEQFF. The CDR3 nucleotides read TGCAGCGTGCCACCGGCGGGGCTAGCGGACTACAATGAGCAGTTCTTC.

In its sample, this clonotype was seen a few times. This chain links TRBV29-1 with TRBJ2-1; 14 nucleotides line up with TRBD2. This CDR3 spans 14 amino acids. V gave up 4 bases and J gave up 7 bases; unmatched junction bases: 3. Germline V gene sequence: CDR1 SQVTM, CDR2 ANQGSEA. DNA for the CDR3: TGCAGCGTTGTTGGGACTAGCGGGAGAAATGAGCAGTTCTTC. It codes for CSVVGTSGRNEQFF.

CDR3 DNA: TGCAGTGCTAGTCTTGACCGGCTCTACAATGAGCAGTTCTTC. It yields the protein CSASLDRLYNEQFF. The gene calls are TRBV20-1 and TRBJ2-1; D unresolved. The CDR3 has 14 residues. Deletions cut 3 bases from V and 3 bases from J, with 12 bases between. Germline V CDR1 and CDR2: DFQATT, SNEGSKA (reference sequence).

This clonotype was observed at least ten times. The chain joins TRBV11-2 to TRBJ2-5; 15 bases are shared with TRBD2. CDR3 length equals 18 residues. Germline CDR1 SGHAT, CDR2 FQNNGV. V gave up 0 bases and J gave up 5 bases; unmatched junction bases: 7. The CDR3 DNA sequence: TGTGCCAGCAGCTTAGACGGACTAGCGGGGGGGCCGTGGGAGACCCAGTACTTC. Translating gives CASSLDGLAGGPWETQYF.